This T cell receptor (beta chain) was identified in a study of T cells after yellow fever vaccination. Broader study findings: Though it reached lower strength, the secondary response hit its peak faster, day 5 versus 15. Sorted repertoires could include abundant contaminating clonotypes from bulk cells. Among primary-vaccination clones, most reappeared after the booster, at approximately 97% for CD4 and about 90% for CD8.

For TCR, cDNA came from 5'RACE template switching, which added a universal primer site and UMIs. In TCRdb, the 5' RACE reads were re-called with MiXCR into one record per CDR3 protein. There are some 350,000 distinct CDR3 sequences in the sample; roughly 8.7% occur only once, and under 20% lies in the top ten. This clonotype has ten or more counts. Its antigen is not known. Germline assignment: CDR1 SGHTA and CDR2 FQGNSA. This CDR3 has 16 residues. Germline trimming cut 4 bases from V and 0 bases from J; bases unmatched to any gene: 5. The chain is built from TRBV7-2 and TRBJ2-2, with TRBD2 matching 7 bases. The TCR was taken from a man in his late teens or twenties who received the YFV17D yellow fever vaccine. The material was PBMCs, obtained on the day of the first yellow fever vaccination. The CDR3 is CASSSLAQTNTGELFF. The CDR3 DNA follows: TGTGCCAGCAGCTCACTAGCGCAGACGAACACCGGGGAGCTGTTTTTT.